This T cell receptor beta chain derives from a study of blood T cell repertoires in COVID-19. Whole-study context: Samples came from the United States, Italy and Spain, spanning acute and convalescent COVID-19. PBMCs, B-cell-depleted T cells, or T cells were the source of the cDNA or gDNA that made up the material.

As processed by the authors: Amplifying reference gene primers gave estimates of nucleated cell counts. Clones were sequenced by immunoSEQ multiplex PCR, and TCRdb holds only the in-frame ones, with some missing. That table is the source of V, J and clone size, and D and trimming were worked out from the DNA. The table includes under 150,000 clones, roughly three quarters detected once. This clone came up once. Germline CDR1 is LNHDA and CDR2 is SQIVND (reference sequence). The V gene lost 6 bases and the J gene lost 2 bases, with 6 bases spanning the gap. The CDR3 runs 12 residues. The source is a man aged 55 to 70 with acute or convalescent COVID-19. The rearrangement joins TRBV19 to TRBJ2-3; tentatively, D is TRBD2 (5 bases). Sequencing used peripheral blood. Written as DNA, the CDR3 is TGTGCCAGTAGCGGGAACACAGATACGCAGTATTTT. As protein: CASSGNTDTQYF.